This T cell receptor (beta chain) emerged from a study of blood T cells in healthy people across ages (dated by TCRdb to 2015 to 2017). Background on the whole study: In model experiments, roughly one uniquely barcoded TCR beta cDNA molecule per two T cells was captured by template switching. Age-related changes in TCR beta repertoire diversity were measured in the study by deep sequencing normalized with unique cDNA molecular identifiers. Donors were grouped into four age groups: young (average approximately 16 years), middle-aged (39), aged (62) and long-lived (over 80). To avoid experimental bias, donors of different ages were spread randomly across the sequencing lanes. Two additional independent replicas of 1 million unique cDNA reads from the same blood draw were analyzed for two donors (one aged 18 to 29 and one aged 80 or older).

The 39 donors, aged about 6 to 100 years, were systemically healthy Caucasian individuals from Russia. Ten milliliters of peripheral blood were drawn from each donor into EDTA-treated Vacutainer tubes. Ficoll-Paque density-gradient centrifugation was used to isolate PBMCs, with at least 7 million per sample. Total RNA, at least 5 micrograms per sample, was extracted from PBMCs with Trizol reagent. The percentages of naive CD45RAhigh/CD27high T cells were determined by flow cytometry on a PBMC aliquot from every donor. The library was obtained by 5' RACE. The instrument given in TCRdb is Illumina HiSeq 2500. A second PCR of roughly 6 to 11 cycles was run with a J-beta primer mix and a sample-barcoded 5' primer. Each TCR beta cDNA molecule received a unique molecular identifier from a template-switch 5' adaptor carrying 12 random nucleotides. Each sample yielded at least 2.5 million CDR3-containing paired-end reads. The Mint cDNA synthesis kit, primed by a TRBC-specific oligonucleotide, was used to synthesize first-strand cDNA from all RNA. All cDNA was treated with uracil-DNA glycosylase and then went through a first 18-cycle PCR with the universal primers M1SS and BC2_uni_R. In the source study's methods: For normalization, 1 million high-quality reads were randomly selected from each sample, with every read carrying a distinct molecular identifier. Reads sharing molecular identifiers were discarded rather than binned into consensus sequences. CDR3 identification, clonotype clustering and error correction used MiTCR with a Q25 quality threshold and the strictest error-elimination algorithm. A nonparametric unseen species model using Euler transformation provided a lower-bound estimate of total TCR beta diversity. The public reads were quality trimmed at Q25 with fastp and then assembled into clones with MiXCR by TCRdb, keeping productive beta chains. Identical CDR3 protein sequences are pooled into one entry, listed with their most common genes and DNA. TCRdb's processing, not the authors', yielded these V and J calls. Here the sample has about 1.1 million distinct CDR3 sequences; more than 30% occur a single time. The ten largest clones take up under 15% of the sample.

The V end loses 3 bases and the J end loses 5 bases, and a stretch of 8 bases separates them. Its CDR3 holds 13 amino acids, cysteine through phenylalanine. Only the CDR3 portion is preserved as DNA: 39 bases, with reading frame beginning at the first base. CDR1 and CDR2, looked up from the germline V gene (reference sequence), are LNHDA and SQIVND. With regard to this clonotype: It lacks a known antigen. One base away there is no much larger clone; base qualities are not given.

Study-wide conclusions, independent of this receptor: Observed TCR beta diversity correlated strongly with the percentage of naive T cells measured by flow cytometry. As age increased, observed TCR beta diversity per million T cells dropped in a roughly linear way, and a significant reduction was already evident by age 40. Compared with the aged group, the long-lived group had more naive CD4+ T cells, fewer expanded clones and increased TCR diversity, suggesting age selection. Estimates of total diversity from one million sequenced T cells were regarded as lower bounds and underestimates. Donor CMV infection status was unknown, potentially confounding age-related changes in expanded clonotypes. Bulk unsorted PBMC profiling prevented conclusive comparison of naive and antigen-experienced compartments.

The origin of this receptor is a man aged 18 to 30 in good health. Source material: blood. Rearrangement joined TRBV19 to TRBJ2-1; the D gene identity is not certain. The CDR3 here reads CASSMNLNNEQFF. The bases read TGTGCCAGTAGTATGAACCTTAACAATGAGCAGTTCTTC.